Listed below are T cell receptor beta chains from one sample, sequenced in a study of cytomegalovirus exposure and HLA in healthy donors. TCRdb's table, derived via immunoSEQ multiplex PCR, lists solely in-frame clones and lacks some. The sample gives about 160,000 clones, about two thirds of which show up once; 2.8% is in the top ten. The source material was PBMCs. The receptor set was obtained from a woman in her twenties or thirties in good health and CMV-seronegative. Both conserved end residues are part of each CDR3. Fields, in order: V gene, D gene, clone size, J gene, CDR3 protein, CDR3 DNA. A D gene is named only where the DNA matches it firmly. The listing skips clone size in some rows; elsewhere it reads once, few, many or a size class.

>TRBV5-4|.|.|TRBJ2-3
CASSLFLDTQYF
TGTGCCAGCAGCTTGTTCTTAGATACGCAGTATTTT
>TRBV4-1|.|few|TRBJ1-1
CASSQDAGATEAFF
TGCGCCAGCAGCCAAGATGCGGGTGCCACTGAAGCTTTCTTT
>TRBV9|.|once|TRBJ2-2
CASSRQGLNTGELFF
TGTGCCAGCAGCCGACAGGGACTTAACACCGGGGAGCTGTTTTTT
>TRBV5-1|.|.|TRBJ1-1
CASSPRGTEAFF
TGCGCCAGCAGCCCCAGGGGCACTGAAGCTTTCTTT
>TRBV19|TRBD1|.|TRBJ2-7
CASSFRGLDEQYF
TGTGCCAGTAGTTTCAGGGGGCTGGACGAGCAGTACTTC
>TRBV4-1|.|.|TRBJ2-7
CASSQGENDPYEQYF
TGCGCCAGCAGCCAAGGTGAGAACGATCCCTACGAGCAGTACTTC
>TRBV29-1|TRBD2|.|TRBJ2-1
CSVEGLADHNEQFF
TGCAGCGTCGAGGGACTAGCGGACCACAATGAGCAGTTCTTC
>TRBV5-1|TRBD1|.|TRBJ2-1
CASSLIGGLGNEQFF
TGCGCCAGCAGCTTGATAGGGGGCTTGGGTAATGAGCAGTTCTTC
>TRBV4-3|.|.|TRBJ2-7
CASSQRPAGSYEQYF
TGCGCCAGCAGCCAACGTCCGGCGGGCTCCTACGAGCAGTACTTC
>TRBV2|TRBD1|few|TRBJ1-2
CASSDRVRGLYGYTF
TGTGCCAGCAGTGACCGAGTCAGGGGGCTCTATGGCTACACCTTC
>TRBV10-3|TRBD2|.|TRBJ2-1
CAISELAGSYNEQFF
TGTGCCATCAGTGAGTTAGCGGGGTCCTACAATGAGCAGTTCTTC
>TRBV2|.|.|TRBJ1-1
CASSARPGDTEAFF
TGTGCCAGCAGCGCCCGACCGGGGGACACTGAAGCTTTCTTT
>TRBV7-9|.|few|TRBJ2-1
CASSFTGVIEQFF
TGTGCCAGCAGCTTTACAGGAGTAATTGAGCAGTTCTTC
>TRBV6-6|TRBD1|few|TRBJ1-4
CASSYGDRDEKLFF
TGTGCCAGCAGTTATGGGGACAGGGATGAAAAACTGTTTTTT
>TRBV27|.|.|TRBJ2-7
CASSFRYSYEQYF
TGTGCCAGCAGTTTTCGCTACTCCTACGAGCAGTACTTC
>TRBV19|.|once|TRBJ2-3
CASRGRVQTDTQYF
TGTGCCAGTAGAGGCAGGGTACAAACAGATACGCAGTATTTT
>TRBV30|.|.|TRBJ2-7
CAWNTGQWEQYF
TGTGCCTGGAATACCGGACAATGGGAGCAGTACTTC
>TRBV18|.|.|TRBJ2-7
CASSIMDRGSWEQYF
TGTGCCAGCTCAATTATGGACAGAGGCTCCTGGGAGCAGTACTTC
>TRBV4-1|.|.|TRBJ1-4
CASSQDPGSANEKLFF
TGCGCCAGCAGCCAAGATCCAGGGTCGGCTAATGAAAAACTGTTTTTT
>TRBV28|.|few|TRBJ2-1
CASRPTSNNEQFF
TGTGCCAGCAGACCGACATCTAACAATGAGCAGTTCTTC
>TRBV7-9|TRBD1|few|TRBJ1-6
CASSFSTGWNSPLHF
TGTGCCAGCAGCTTCTCGACAGGGTGGAATTCACCCCTCCACTTT
>TRBV28|.|.|TRBJ1-5
CASSFARIRNQPQHF
TGTGCCAGCAGTTTTGCCAGGATACGCAATCAGCCCCAGCATTTT
>TRBV19|TRBD1|.|TRBJ1-1
CASSIYDPGQGNTEAFF
TGTGCCAGTAGTATCTACGATCCGGGACAGGGGAACACTGAAGCTTTCTTT
>TRBV7-2|.|.|TRBJ1-5
CASSLGPDSSQPQHF
TGTGCCAGCAGCTTAGGCCCGGACAGTTCCCAGCCCCAGCATTTT
>TRBV7-8|TRBD1|.|TRBJ1-6
CASSQTTGKVSPLHF
TGTGCCAGCAGCCAAACGACAGGGAAGGTTTCACCCCTCCACTTT
>TRBV14|TRBD2|.|TRBJ2-1
CASSSPLAGGQSSYNEQFF
TGTGCCAGCAGCTCCCCACTAGCGGGAGGGCAGAGCTCCTACAATGAGCAGTTCTTC
>TRBV7-2|TRBD2|.|TRBJ2-7
CASSVPSGHEQYF
TGTGCCAGCAGCGTCCCTAGCGGCCACGAGCAGTACTTC
>TRBV10-3|TRBD2|.|TRBJ2-3
CAIRPSGGVTDTQYF
TGTGCCATCAGGCCTAGCGGGGGGGTGACAGATACGCAGTATTTT
>TRBV4-2|TRBD1|.|TRBJ1-2
CASSHQDRELYGYTF
TGTGCCAGCAGCCACCAAGACAGGGAGCTATATGGCTACACCTTC
>TRBV10-3|.|.|TRBJ2-7
CAISADFYEQYF
TGTGCCATCAGTGCAGATTTCTACGAGCAGTACTTC
>TRBV7-3|.|.|TRBJ1-1
CASSLSGTLNTEAFF
TGTGCCAGCAGCTTATCAGGGACACTGAACACTGAAGCTTTCTTT
>TRBV30|.|.|TRBJ1-3
CAWSQGYAGNTIYF
TGTGCCTGGAGTCAGGGTTATGCTGGAAACACCATATATTTT
>TRBV2|TRBD1|.|TRBJ1-5
CASSQQGLGNQPQHF
TGTGCCAGCAGTCAACAGGGGTTAGGGAATCAGCCCCAGCATTTT
>TRBV29-1|.|.|TRBJ2-2
CSVGGRGSTGELFF
TGCAGCGTTGGTGGGCGAGGGAGCACCGGGGAGCTGTTTTTT
>TRBV6-1|TRBD2|.|TRBJ2-7
CASSEGLAFSYEQYF
TGTGCCAGCAGTGAAGGACTAGCGTTCTCCTACGAGCAGTACTTC
>TRBV7-3|.|.|TRBJ2-7
CASSPGSGPYEQYF
TGTGCCAGCAGCCCCGGGTCAGGGCCCTACGAGCAGTACTTC
>TRBV28|TRBD1|.|TRBJ2-5
CASKMTGEETQYF
TGTGCCAGCAAGATGACAGGGGAAGAGACCCAGTACTTC
>TRBV27|.|.|TRBJ2-7
CASSFTSSSYEQYF
TGTGCCAGCAGTTTCACTAGCAGCTCCTACGAGCAGTACTTC
>TRBV9|TRBD1|.|TRBJ2-1
CASSATRGWDNEQFF
TGTGCCAGCAGCGCTACCAGGGGGTGGGACAATGAGCAGTTCTTC